Listed here is a single T cell receptor (beta chain). CDR1 and CDR2 from the germline V gene are SNHLY and FYNNEI. The CDR3 is made up of 13 amino acids. The germline V and J ends were trimmed by 0 bases and 7 bases, with 9 bases remaining between them. This table comes from immunoSEQ multiplex PCR, and its TCRdb copy is limited to in-frame clones, with some not included. The sample has 23,000 or so clones, about 92% seen once. This specimen belongs to a study of blood T cell repertoires in COVID-19. V usage is TRBV2 and J usage is TRBJ1-1; D gene uncertain. The sequenced sample was peripheral blood. This receptor was identified in a human donor in a cohort sampled during active COVID-19. The CDR3 region is CASSEAPRGEAFF. CDR3 coding DNA: TGTGCCAGCAGTGAAGCGCCCCGGGGTGAAGCTTTCTTT.